This record concerns one TCR beta chain sequence. The specificity of this receptor is unknown. No much larger clone is present one base from it, and per-base qualities are unavailable. These data originate in a study of robustness of blood B and T cell sequencing (dated by TCRdb to between 2017 and 2018). Study-wide context: The goal of the study was to figure out the amount of peripheral blood required to reliably characterize the TCRbeta and IgG repertoires of an individual. As technical replicates, two replicate TCRbeta cDNA libraries were made from one shared RNA pool taken from a single 10 ml draw. In each of the 9 to 10 independently drawn blood samples, TCRbeta and IgG repertoires were quantified. What the study reported, not specific to this receptor: EDTA tubes required immediate fractionation, limiting use in multi-site collections. Every single 10 ml sample contained the 1,000 most abundant TCRbeta clonotypes from the pooled draws. Pooling tubes did not make the overlap of rare TCRbeta clonotypes any better, which implies that much larger blood volumes would be needed to capture those rare clonotypes. Combining 3 or 4 tubes (roughly 29-40 ml blood) brought coverage of the top 10,000 TCRbeta clonotypes close to saturation. Evidence of cross-contamination, likely caused by batch processing, was seen in one pair of TCRbeta libraries, and the UMI-sequence pairs shared between the two libraries were removed. Across technical replicate libraries, almost 95% of the top 10,000 TCRbeta clonotypes in one library were also found in the other. A full plateau was not reached by TCRbeta rarefaction curves, suggesting under-sequencing or many low-abundance clonotypes.

Counted from cysteine to phenylalanine, this CDR3 has 13 amino acids. The CDR3 DNA has 39 bases and is translated from base 1. Germline trimming amounts to 7 bases on V and 3 bases on J, with 2 as the count of junction bases outside the gene matches. The germline V gene (reference sequence) supplies CDR1 PRHDT and CDR2 FYEKMQ. Libraries were constructed by PCR. This sample was sequenced with an Illumina MiSeq. cDNA was synthesized with SMARTScribe reverse transcriptase and a 5' template-switch oligo that added a universal priming site. The template-switch oligo carried a 12-nucleotide random unique molecular identifier (UMI) that tagged each cDNA molecule. During reverse transcription, chain-specific reverse primers targeted TCRbeta transcripts. Uracil DNA glycosylase treatment was used to remove residual template-switch adapters, and a Qiagen MinElute kit was used to purify the cDNA. The first PCR used KAPA HiFi HotStart ReadyMix for 20 to 25 cycles, split across four 50 ul reactions with step-out primers. Before any further amplification, the products of the first-round PCR were gel-purified. Illumina Nextera adapters were added in a second roughly 8-cycle PCR, after which libraries were purified and pooled. For each TCRbeta molecule, the UMI barcode was captured by a 50-nucleotide 5' read. The authors' analysis ran thus. Using the MIGEC toolkit, reads were grouped by UMI into consensus reads. PEAR was used to merge forward and reverse consensus reads into final reads. Identical UMI-sequence pairs found in more than one library were treated as cross-sample contamination and removed by a custom decontamination script. V(D)J assignment and CDR3 extraction were performed with MIGMAP, a wrapper around IgBLAST. TCR clonotypes were defined by identical V gene, J gene and CDR3 amino acid sequence, and CDR1 and CDR2 were left unsequenced. TCRdb reanalyzed the raw reads on its own, using fastp at Q25 for trimming and MiXCR for clone calling, and kept in-frame beta chains. CDR3 protein duplicates are merged, each entry listing the most common genes and DNA. The authors' filters were not applied to this entry. The sample includes over 3,500 distinct CDR3 sequences, with approximately 50% observed a single time. The top ten clonotypes cover over 20% of the sample.

mRNA, which captures expressed receptors, was used instead of genomic DNA for quantification of TCRbeta repertoires. Buffy coat leukocytes were collected into Trizol, and RNA was extracted with the Direct-zol RNA MiniPrep Plus kit without cell sorting. EDTA blood tubes were centrifuged immediately at 4°C to separate plasma, buffy coat and red blood cells. The sequenced material came from peripheral blood. The sequence was obtained from a human donor in good health. The chain employs TRBV13 and TRBJ2-1, with TRBD1 matching 8 junction bases. The DNA reads TGTGCCAGCAACGGACAGGGCTACAATGAGCAGTTCTTC. Protein translation: CASNGQGYNEQFF.